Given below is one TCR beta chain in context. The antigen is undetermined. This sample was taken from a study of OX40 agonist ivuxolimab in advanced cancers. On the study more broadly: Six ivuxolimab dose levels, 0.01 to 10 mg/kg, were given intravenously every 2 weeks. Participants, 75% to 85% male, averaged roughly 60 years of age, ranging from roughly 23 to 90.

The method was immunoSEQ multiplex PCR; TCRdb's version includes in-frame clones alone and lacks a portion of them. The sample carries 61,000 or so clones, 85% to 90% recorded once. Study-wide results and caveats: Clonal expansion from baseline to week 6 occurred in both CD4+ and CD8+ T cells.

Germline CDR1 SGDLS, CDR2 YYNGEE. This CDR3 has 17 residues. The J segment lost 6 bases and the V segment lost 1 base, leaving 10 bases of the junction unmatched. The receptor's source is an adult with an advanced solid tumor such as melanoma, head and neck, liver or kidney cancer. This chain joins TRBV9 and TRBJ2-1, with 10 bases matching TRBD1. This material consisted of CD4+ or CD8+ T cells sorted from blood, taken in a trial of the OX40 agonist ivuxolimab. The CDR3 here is CASSVSAGTGAANEQFF. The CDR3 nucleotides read TGTGCCAGCAGCGTATCGGCCGGGACAGGGGCTGCCAATGAGCAGTTCTTC.